This T cell receptor beta chain was sequenced in a study of shared clonotypes between healthy human individuals (dated by TCRdb to between 2020 and 2021). Study-level background: Three men and a couple of women, aged 18 to 49 years, made up the cohort. Per donor, three plates each were used for CD4 naive and CD4 memory, two for CD8 naive, and one for CD8 memory. The study deeply sequenced blood TCR repertoires of about 5 healthy adults to estimate repertoire size and the extent of clonotype sharing between individuals. To increase sequencing depth and limit assay-specific biases, different laboratories used diverse techniques to prepare libraries and sequence TCR repertoires. Leukapheresis yielded between about 0.85 and 10 billion PBMCs per donor.

Using the deep immunoSEQ assay, TCR CDR3 regions were amplified from genomic DNA by multiplex PCR. Extracted genomic DNA from each cell subset was spread evenly across all wells of several immunoSEQ 96-well plates, with each plate serving as a replicate. For sorted subsets, each replicate PCR was loaded with roughly 200 ng genomic DNA, equivalent to approximately 33,000 T cell genomes. Purified libraries were measured with a Qubit 3.0 fluorometer, size-checked on a Bioanalyzer 2100, and measured again with the KAPA Library Quantification kit. A separate single-read 150-cycle Illumina NextSeq 550 flow cell was used to sequence each immunoSEQ 96-well plate. In the paper's pipeline: Because only junctional sequences without quality scores were contained in the immunoSEQ output, filtering matching that applied to full-length reads could not be performed. To assign V/J genes and CDR3, sequences were annotated using PyIR, a Python wrapper for IgBLAST v1.9, with IMGT germline references. Reads were removed for weak V/J assignments (E-value above 1e-6), missing CDR3, stop codons, out-of-frame junctions, or ambiguous translated residues. V3J clonotypes were defined as sequences sharing an identical inferred V gene, J gene, and CDR3 amino acid sequence. Percentage overlap between repertoires was computed as shared unique clonotypes divided by the size of the smaller repertoire. RTK rarefaction, the Chao1 estimator, and Recon v2.1 estimates of unobserved clonotypes were used to assess repertoire richness. For all TCRbeta clonotypes obtained by the gDNA method from several donors, generation probabilities were computed with OLGA. TCRdb's version of the immuneACCESS table is confined to in-frame rearrangements and falls short of the full clone set. An unresolved V gene accounts for under half of the shortfall where checked; the remainder is of unknown origin. Clone size and V and J calls were adopted from that table, with D and trimming inferred from the DNA. The sample profile shows around 990,000 clones; approximately 77% of them were found once. The biggest ten clones account for over 0.8% of the sample.

After removal of 1 base from V and 5 bases from J, the junction retains 0 bases not matched to a gene. CDR1 and CDR2 were assigned from the germline V gene as SGHAT and FQNNGV. The CDR3, cysteine through phenylalanine, is 13 amino acids long. The sequence is cut down to CDR3 DNA, 39 bases in frame from base 1. Donors were healthy HIV-negative adults with no recently reported acute infections or vaccinations. Every donor was a Caucasian adult living in Nashville, Tennessee, USA. CD4+ T cells were enriched through magnetic negative selection, after which naive cells were positively selected on CD45RA and the remaining negative fraction served as the memory subset. After blood collection by leukapheresis, PBMCs were isolated using Ficoll-Histopaque density gradient centrifugation and then cryopreserved in the vapor phase of liquid nitrogen. Analytical flow cytometry was used to check the purity and quantity of every magnetically sorted T cell population. From each sorted fraction, genomic DNA was isolated and quantified by UV absorbance on a Nanodrop 2000c.

This clone occurred many times. The target of this receptor is not known. No much larger clone is present one base from it, and per-base qualities are unavailable. General study outcomes and caveats: Because the study included a small number of donors, the genetic and exposure-history diversity represented was limited. Compared with non-shared clonotypes, the clonotypes found in all four sorted-subset donors had higher generation probabilities. Pairwise subsampling led to the expectation that sequencing depth would affect the degree of clonotype sharing among donors. Even with the large sequencing depth, rarefaction of the sorted-subset datasets indicated that sequencing was incomplete. Sampling was restricted to blood, and TCR repertoires in tissue are likely to differ from TCR repertoires in blood. Naive subsets generally had larger estimated clonotype richness than memory subsets. About 5% of naive CD4, around 3.6% of naive CD8, around 2.3% of memory CD4, and 0.4% of memory CD8 clonotypes were shared across four donors.

Sequenced: memory CD4+ T cells from PBMCs. This specimen's cell subset or site label, interpreted: CD45RA-negative fraction. Here the chain combines TRBV11-2 and TRBJ1-2, with 8 central nucleotides matching TRBD1. This receptor was taken from a man between 18 and 35 years old in good health. Some clones in this sample may be carry-over from other donors' samples. The nucleotide sequence reads TGTGCCAGCAGCTTAGGACAGGGGTATGGCTACACCTTC. It encodes CASSLGQGYGYTF.